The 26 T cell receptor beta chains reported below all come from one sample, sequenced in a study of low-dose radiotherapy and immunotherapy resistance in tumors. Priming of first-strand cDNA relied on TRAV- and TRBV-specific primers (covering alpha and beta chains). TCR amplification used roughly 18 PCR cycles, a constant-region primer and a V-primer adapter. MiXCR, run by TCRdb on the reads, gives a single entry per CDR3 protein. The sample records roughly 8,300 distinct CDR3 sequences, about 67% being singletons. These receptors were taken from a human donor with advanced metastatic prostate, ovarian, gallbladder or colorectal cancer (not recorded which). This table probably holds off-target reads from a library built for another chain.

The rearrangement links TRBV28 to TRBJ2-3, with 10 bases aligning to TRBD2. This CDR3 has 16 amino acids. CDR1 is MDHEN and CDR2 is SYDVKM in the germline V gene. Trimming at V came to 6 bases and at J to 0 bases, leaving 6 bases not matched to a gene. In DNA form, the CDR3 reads TGTGCCAGCAGCACTAGCGGGGTAGCTAGCACAGATACGCAGTATTTT. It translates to CASSTSGVASTDTQYF.

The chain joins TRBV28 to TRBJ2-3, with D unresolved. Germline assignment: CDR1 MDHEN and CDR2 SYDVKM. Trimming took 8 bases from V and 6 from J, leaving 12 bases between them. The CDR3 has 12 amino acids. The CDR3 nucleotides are TGTGCCAGCTCAAAGGGTTTTGATACGCAGTATTTT. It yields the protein CASSKGFDTQYF.

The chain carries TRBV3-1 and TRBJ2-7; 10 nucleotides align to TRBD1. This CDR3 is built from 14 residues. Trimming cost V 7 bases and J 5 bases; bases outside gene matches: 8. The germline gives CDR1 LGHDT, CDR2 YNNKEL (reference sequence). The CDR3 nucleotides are TGTGCCAGCACCCTCGGGACAGGGGTCCACGAGCAGTACTTC. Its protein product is CASTLGTGVHEQYF.

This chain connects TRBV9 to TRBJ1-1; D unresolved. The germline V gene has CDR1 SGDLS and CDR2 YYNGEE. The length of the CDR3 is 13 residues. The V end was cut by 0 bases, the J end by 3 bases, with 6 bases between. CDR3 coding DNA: TGTGCCAGCAGCGTAGACAGCCACACTGAAGCTTTCTTT. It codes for CASSVDSHTEAFF.

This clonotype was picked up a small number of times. This chain's CDR3 is CSAHSRTGISGNQPQHF. CDR3 in DNA: TGCAGTGCTCACTCTCGGACAGGGATAAGTGGCAATCAGCCCCAGCATTTT. J is TRBJ1-5 and V is TRBV20-1; TRBD1 aligns across 8 bases. Trimming took 5 bases from V and 2 from J; bases not matched to a gene: 14. CDR3 length: 17 residues. Germline CDR1 and CDR2: DFQATT and SNEGSKA (reference sequence).

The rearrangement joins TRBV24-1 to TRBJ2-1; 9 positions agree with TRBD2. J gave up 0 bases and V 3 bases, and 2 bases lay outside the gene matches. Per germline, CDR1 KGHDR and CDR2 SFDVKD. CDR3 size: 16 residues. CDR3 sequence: CATSDLAGNSYNEQFF. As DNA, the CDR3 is TGTGCCACCAGTGATCTAGCGGGAAACTCCTACAATGAGCAGTTCTTC.

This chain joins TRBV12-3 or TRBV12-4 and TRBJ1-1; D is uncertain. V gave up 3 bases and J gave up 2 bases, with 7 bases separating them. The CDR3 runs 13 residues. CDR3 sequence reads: CASSFSPNTEAFF. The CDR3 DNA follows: TGTGCCAGCAGTTTTTCGCCTAACACTGAAGCTTTCTTT.

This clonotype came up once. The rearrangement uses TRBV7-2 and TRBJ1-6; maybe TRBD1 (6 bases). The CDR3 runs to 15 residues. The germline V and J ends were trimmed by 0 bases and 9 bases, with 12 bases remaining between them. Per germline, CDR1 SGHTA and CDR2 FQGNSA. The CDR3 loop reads CASSLALGGLSPLHF. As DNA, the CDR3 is TGTGCCAGCAGCTTAGCTCTCGGGGGGCTTTCACCCCTCCACTTT.

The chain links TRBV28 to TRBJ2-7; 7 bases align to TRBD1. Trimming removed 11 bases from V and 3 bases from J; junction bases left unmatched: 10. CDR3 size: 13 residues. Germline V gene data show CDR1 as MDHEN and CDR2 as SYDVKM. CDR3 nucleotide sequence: TGTGCCGGGGCCCGGACAGGATTCTACGAGCAGTACTTC. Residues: CAGARTGFYEQYF. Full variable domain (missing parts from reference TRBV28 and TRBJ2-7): DVKVTQSSRYLVKRTGEKVFLECVQDMDHENMFWYRQDPGLGLRLIYFSYDVKMKEKGDIPEGYSVSREKKERFSLILESASTNQTSMYLCAGARTGFYEQYFGPGTRLTVT.

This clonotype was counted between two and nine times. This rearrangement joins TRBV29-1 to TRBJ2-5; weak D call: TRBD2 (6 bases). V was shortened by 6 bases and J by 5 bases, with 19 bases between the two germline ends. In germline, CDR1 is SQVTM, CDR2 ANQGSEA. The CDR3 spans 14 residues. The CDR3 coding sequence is TGCAGCGTCACGAAAACCGGAGGGCGTGAGACCCAGTACTTC. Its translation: CSVTKTGGRETQYF.

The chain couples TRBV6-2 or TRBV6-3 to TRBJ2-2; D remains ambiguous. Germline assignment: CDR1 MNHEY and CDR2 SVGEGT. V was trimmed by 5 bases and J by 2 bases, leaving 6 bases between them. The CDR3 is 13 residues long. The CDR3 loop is CASSNPNTGELFF. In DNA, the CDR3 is TGTGCCAGCAGTAACCCAAACACCGGGGAGCTGTTTTTT.

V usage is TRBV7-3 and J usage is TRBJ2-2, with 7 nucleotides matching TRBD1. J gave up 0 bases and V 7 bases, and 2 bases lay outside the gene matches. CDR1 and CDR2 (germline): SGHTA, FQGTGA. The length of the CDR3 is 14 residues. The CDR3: CASKGQPNTGELFF. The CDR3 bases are TGTGCCAGCAAGGGACAGCCGAACACCGGGGAGCTGTTTTTT.

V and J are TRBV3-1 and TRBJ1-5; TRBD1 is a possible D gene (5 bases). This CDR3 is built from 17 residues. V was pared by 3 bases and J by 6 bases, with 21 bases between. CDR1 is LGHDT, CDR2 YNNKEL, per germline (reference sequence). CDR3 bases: TGTGCCAGCAGCCATTGGGGTAACTCCGGGGGAGGTCAGCCCCAGCATTTT. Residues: CASSHWGNSGGGQPQHF.

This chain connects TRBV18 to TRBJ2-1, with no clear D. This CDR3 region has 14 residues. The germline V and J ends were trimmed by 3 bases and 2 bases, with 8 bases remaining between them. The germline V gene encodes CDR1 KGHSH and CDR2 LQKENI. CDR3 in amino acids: CASSPLDTYNEQFF. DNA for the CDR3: TGTGCCAGCTCACCGCTAGACACCTACAATGAGCAGTTCTTC.

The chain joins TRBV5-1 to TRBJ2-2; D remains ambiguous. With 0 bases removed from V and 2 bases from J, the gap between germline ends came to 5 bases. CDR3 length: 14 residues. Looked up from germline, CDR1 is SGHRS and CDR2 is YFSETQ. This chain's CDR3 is CASSLDLNTGELFF. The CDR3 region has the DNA TGCGCCAGCAGCTTGGACCTAAACACCGGGGAGCTGTTTTTT.

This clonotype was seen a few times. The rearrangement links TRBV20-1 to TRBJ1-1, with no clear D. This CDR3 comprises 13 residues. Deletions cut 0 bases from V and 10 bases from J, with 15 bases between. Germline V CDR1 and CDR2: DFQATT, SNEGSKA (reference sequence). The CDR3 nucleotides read TGCAGTGCTAGAGATGGGGAGGAAAAGGGAGCTTTCTTT. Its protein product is CSARDGEEKGAFF.

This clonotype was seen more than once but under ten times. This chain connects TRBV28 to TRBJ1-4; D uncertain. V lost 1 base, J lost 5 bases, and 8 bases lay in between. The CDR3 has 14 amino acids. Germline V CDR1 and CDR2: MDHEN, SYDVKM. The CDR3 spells CASSLYGPNEKLFF. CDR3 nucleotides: TGTGCCAGCAGTTTATACGGCCCGAATGAAAAACTGTTTTTT.

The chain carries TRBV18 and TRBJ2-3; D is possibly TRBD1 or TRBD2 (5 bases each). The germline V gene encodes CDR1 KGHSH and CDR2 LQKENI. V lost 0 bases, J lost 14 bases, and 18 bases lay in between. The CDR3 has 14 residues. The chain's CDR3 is CASSPPARKERGYF. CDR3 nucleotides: TGTGCCAGCTCACCACCGGCCAGAAAAGAGAGGGGGTATTTT.

The CDR3 protein is CASLRGSSSYEQYF. The CDR3 DNA reads as TGTGCCAGCCTCAGGGGATCGAGCTCCTACGAGCAGTACTTC. This chain joins TRBV2 and TRBJ2-7; possible D gene TRBD1, 6 bases. In germline, CDR1 is SNHLY, CDR2 FYNNEI. With 8 bases removed from V and 0 bases from J, the gap between germline ends came to 14 bases. This CDR3 is 14 amino acids long.

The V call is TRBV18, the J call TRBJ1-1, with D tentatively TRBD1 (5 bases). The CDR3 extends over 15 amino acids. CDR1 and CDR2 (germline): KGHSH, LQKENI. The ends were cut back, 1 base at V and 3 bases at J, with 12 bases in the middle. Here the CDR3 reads CASSPRGVGHTEAFF. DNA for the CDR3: TGTGCCAGCTCACCACGGGGAGTGGGGCACACTGAAGCTTTCTTT.

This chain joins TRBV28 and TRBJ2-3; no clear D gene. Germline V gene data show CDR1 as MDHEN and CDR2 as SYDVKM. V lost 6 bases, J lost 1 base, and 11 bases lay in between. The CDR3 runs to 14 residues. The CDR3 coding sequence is TGTGCCAGCAGGATACTGGAAGGCACAGATACGCAGTATTTT. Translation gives CASRILEGTDTQYF.

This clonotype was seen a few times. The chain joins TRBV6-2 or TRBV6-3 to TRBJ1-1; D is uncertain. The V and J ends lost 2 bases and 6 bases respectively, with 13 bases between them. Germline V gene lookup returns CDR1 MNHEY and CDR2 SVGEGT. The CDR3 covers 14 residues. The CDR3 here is CASSYAGLSSEAFF. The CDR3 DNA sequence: TGTGCCAGCAGTTACGCGGGGTTAAGCTCTGAAGCTTTCTTT.

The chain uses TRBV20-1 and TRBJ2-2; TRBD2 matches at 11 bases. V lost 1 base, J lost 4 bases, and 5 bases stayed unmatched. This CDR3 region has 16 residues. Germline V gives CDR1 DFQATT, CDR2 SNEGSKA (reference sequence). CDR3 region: CSARARTSGLTGELFF. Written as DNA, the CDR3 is TGCAGTGCTAGAGCTAGGACTAGCGGGCTCACCGGGGAGCTGTTTTTT.

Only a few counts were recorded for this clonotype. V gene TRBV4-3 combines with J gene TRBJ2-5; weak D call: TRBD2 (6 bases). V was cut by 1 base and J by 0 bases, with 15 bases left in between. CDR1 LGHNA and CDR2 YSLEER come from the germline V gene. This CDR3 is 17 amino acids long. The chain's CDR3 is CASSQARSGGYQETQYF. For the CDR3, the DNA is TGCGCCAGCAGCCAAGCGCGGAGCGGAGGGTACCAAGAGACCCAGTACTTC.

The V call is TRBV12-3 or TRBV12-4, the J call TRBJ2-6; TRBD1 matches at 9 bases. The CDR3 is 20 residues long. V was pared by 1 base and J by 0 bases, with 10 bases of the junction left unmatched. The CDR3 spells CASSLVLQGAFTSGANVLTF. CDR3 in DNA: TGTGCCAGCAGTTTAGTCTTACAGGGGGCTTTCACCTCTGGGGCCAACGTCCTGACTTTC.

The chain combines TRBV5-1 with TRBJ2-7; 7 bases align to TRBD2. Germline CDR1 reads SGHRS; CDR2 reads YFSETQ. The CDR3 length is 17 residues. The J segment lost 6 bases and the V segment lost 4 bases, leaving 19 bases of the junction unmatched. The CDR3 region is CASSAFGSGTTSSEQYF. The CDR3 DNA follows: TGCGCCAGCAGCGCTTTCGGGTCCGGGACTACCTCGTCCGAGCAGTACTTC.